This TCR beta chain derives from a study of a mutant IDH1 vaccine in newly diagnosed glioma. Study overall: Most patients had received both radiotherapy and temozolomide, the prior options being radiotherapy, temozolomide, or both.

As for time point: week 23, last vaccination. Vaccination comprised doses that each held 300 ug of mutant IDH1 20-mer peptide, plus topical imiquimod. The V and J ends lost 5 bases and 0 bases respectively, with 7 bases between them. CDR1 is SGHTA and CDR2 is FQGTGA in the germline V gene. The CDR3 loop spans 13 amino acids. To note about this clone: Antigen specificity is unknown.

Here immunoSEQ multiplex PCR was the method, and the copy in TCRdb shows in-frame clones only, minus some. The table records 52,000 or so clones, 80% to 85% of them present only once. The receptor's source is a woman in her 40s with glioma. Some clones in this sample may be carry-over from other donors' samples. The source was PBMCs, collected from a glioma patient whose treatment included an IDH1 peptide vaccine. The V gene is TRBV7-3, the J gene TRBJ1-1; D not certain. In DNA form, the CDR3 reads TGTGCCAGCAGCGTGGAGTTGAACACTGAAGCTTTCTTT. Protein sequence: CASSVELNTEAFF.